What follows describes a single TCR beta chain. Different DNA sequences within this sample yield the same CDR3. Germline CDR1 reads SGHAT; CDR2 reads FQNNGV. The CDR3 consists of 15 residues. After removal of 5 bases from V and 4 bases from J, the junction contained 7 bases not matched to a gene. This sample is drawn from a study of OX40 agonist ivuxolimab in advanced cancers. As for the study in general: Melanoma, hepatocellular carcinoma, head and neck or renal cell cancer occurred in dose-escalation patients. Anti-PD-1, anti-PD-L1 or anti-CTLA-4 therapy given earlier was allowed, and about 38% had some. Mean age approximately 55 years, range about 20 to 85; approximately 83% male. Two cutaneous melanoma patients and one hepatocellular carcinoma patient, three in all, had partial responses.

TCRdb's copy holds only in-frame clones and misses some; the assay was immunoSEQ multiplex PCR. Among some 7,000 clones listed, roughly 80% were seen once. The chain combines TRBV11-2 with TRBJ2-3; 9 nucleotides align to TRBD1. Material: CD4+ or CD8+ T cells sorted from blood, obtained in a trial of the OX40 agonist ivuxolimab. The source is an adult with an advanced solid tumor such as melanoma, head and neck, liver or kidney cancer. CDR3 DNA sequence: TGTGCCAGCAGCCTGACAGGGGGTAGGGCAGATACGCAGTATTTT. Amino acid sequence: CASSLTGGRADTQYF. The full variable domain, in which reference TRBV11-2 and TRBJ2-3 provide the parts outside the CDR3, is EAGVAQSPRYKIIEKRQSVAFWCNPISGHATLYWYQQILGQGPKLLIQFQNNGVVDDSQLPKDRFSAERLKGVDSTLKIQPAKLEDSAVYLCASSLTGGRADTQYFGPGTRLTVL.